The entry below describes one T cell receptor (beta chain). The specificity of this receptor is unknown. It has no much larger one-base neighbor in the sample; base qualities were not kept. The donors belonged to the validation cohort of approximately 130 subjects, which was separate from the approximately 680-subject first cohort. This entry comes from a study of cytomegalovirus exposure and HLA in healthy donors (dated by TCRdb to 2016 to 2017). In terms of the full investigation: A later analysis indicated that the 95 to 150 validation repertoires were generated on the platform also employed for the approximately 690 repertoires of the first cohort. The study aimed to test whether signatures of past pathogen exposure could be identified by cataloging public T cell receptors. A separate validation cohort of about 110 different subjects was used in addition to the 666-subject first cohort. The study combined high-throughput TCR immunosequencing, statistical association of individual TCRs with disease status, and machine learning to predict cytomegalovirus infection status. The research as a whole found: In a later analysis, TCRs clustered in the first cohort were found to also tend to co-occur in the approximately 120 validation repertoires, with 94% of cluster scores above 0. A later analysis had no HLA typing for the validation cohort, so co-occurrence there was scored across all 120 repertoires. In vitro tests confirmed that three of the cytomegalovirus-associated TCR beta chains recognize cytomegalovirus antigens. It was suggested by the authors that the approach could potentially be generalized to other disease states and immunological phenotypes. The classifier was reported to diagnose cytomegalovirus status with high specificity and sensitivity in both the original and validation cohorts. Most TCR sequences were observed very rarely across donors, whereas some public TCRs were present in many individuals. A total of 150 to 200 TCR beta chains were listed by the study as associated with cytomegalovirus.

The library was prepared using the immunoSEQ multiplex PCR assay. Per the authors' processing: A statistical classification framework was developed to diagnose cytomegalovirus status using the catalog of TCR beta chain sequences. TCRdb obtained this table from immuneACCESS and retained in-frame rearrangements with V and J assigned. These tables miss some clones; where compared with another copy, unresolved V genes account for less than half of the shortfall, and the remainder is unexplained. The DNA was the basis for D and trimming; V, J and clone size are from that table. The sample contains 200,000 to 250,000 clones, around 80% of them found a single time. The ten largest clonotypes hold over 12% of the sample. The CDR3 numbers 13 residues from cysteine through phenylalanine. Only CDR3 DNA is held: 39 bases, read in frame from base 1. CDR1 and CDR2 are read off the germline V gene as ENHRY and SYGVKD. Trimming removed 9 bases from V and 4 bases from J; the gene matches leave 5 bases unexplained.

This clonotype was obtained from a woman in her twenties or thirties in good health and CMV-seropositive. This chain joins TRBV10-3 to TRBJ1-3; 8 bases in the junction line up with TRBD1. Sequenced sample: PBMCs. The CDR3: CAIWTGNGNTIYF. The DNA reads as follows: TGTGCCATTTGGACAGGGAACGGAAACACCATATATTTT.